This T cell receptor beta chain was recovered during a study of T cell repertoires in cytomegalovirus infection. General study findings and limits: Clonotype analysis showed dominance of the ex vivo response by HLA-C-restricted CMV-specific TCR beta clonotypes.

Remarks on this clonotype: What it recognizes is unknown.

TCRdb reprocessed the reads via MiXCR and lists one record per CDR3 protein. The profile shows 110,000 to 150,000 distinct CDR3 sequences, roughly a third of them singletons. This CDR3 is built from 15 residues. Trimming shortened V by 4 bases and J by 5 bases, and 15 bases separated the two germline ends. Germline assignment: CDR1 SGHVS and CDR2 FQNEAQ. The specimen comprised CD8+ T cells from cultured PBMCs, sampled from culture after CMV antigen stimulation. This receptor was obtained from a human donor in good health (CMV status not recorded). Some clones in this sample may be carry-over from other donors' samples. V usage is TRBV7-8 and J usage is TRBJ2-1; TRBD1 is a possible D gene (6 bases). The CDR3 DNA sequence: TGTGCCAGCAGCTCCCCCAGGGGCCCAAACAATGAGCAGTTCTTC. It codes for CASSSPRGPNNEQFF.